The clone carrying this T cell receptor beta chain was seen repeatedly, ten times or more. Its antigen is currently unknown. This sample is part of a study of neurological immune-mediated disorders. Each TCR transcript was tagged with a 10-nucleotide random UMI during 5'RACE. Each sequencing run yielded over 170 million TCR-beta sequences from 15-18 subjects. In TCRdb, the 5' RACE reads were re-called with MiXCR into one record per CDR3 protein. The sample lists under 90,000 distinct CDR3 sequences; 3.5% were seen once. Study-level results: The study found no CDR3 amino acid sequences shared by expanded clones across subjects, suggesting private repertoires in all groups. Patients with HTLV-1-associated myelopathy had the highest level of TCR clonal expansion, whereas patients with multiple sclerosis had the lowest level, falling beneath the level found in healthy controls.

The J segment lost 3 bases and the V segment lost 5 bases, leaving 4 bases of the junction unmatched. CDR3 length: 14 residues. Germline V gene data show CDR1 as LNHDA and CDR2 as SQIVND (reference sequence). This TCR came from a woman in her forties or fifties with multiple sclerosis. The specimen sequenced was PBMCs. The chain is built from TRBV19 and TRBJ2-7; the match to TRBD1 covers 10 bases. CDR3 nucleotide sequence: TGTGCCAGTAGTCGGAGGGACAGGGGCTACGAGCAGTACTTC. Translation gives CASSRRDRGYEQYF.